The rows below give T cell receptor beta chains drawn from one sample of a study of T cells in Graves' hyperthyroidism and ophthalmopathy. A single record per CDR3 protein comes from TCRdb applying MiXCR to the multiplex PCR reads. The sample holds fewer than 110,000 distinct CDR3 sequences, about a sixth seen once. The specimen was blood. The receptors here all came from a woman aged 45-59 years with Graves' hyperthyroidism. Both conserved end residues are part of each CDR3. D genes are given only for firm matches. Clone sizes are given selectively: once, few, many, or a class where the clone is expanded.

>TRBV6-9|.|TRBJ2-5|TRBD1
TGTGCCAGCAGTTACGGACAGGGGGGAGTCGAGTACTTC
CASSYGQGGVEYF
>TRBV5-1|many|TRBJ1-1|.
TGCGCCAGCAGCTTGGCCCCAGTGGGGGCCACGGGGGTACCTTTCTTT
CASSLAPVGATGVPFF
>TRBV5-1|.|TRBJ2-7|.
TGCGCCAGCAGCTTTATGGGGGCAACTTACGAGCAGTACTTC
CASSFMGATYEQYF
>TRBV29-1|few|TRBJ1-2|.
TGCAGCGCCTCTCAGGGCGGGCATAACTATGGCTACACCTTC
CSASQGGHNYGYTF
>TRBV25-1|few|TRBJ2-5|TRBD2
TGTGCCAGCAGTGAACGTAGCGGGAGTAAGACCCAGTACTTC
CASSERSGSKTQYF
>TRBV7-2|.|TRBJ2-1|TRBD2
TGTGCCAGCAGCTCAGGACTAGCGGGAGGGCCCTACCACTCAAGCTCCTACAATGAGCAGTTCTTC
CASSSGLAGGPYHSSSYNEQFF
>TRBV6-1|many|TRBJ2-1|.
TGTGCCAGCAGTCAAGACGGGAGTCGGTACTACAATGAGCAGTTCTTC
CASSQDGSRYYNEQFF
>TRBV20-1|many|TRBJ1-5|.
TGCAGTGCCCGAAGGGTCGGAGGCAATCAGCCCCAGCATTTT
CSARRVGGNQPQHF
>TRBV19|many|TRBJ1-1|.
TGTGCCAGTAGTCGGGTACAGCAGAACACTGAAGCTTTCTTT
CASSRVQQNTEAFF
>TRBV3-1|many|TRBJ2-5|.
TGTGCCAGCAGCCGGGTCAGTTCCGCGGAGACCCAGTACTTC
CASSRVSSAETQYF
>TRBV4-1|few|TRBJ2-7|.
TGCGCCAGCAGTCAAGGGCCGGGACAAGGGTCCTACGAGCAGTACTTC
CASSQGPGQGSYEQYF
>TRBV28|many|TRBJ1-1|.
TGTGCCAGCAGTTTATATCAGGGTAACACTGAAGCTTTCTTT
CASSLYQGNTEAFF
>TRBV29-1|many|TRBJ2-1|.
TGCAGCGCCCGATCATGGGCTAGTATCTACAATGAGCAGTTCTTC
CSARSWASIYNEQFF
>TRBV7-3|.|TRBJ1-1|.
TGTGCCAGCAGCCTACAGGGCGAAAACACTGAAGCTTTCTTT
CASSLQGENTEAFF
>TRBV9|many|TRBJ1-4|.
TGTGCCAGCAGCGTAGGAGTAGGGAGTAATGAAAAACTGTTTTTT
CASSVGVGSNEKLFF
>TRBV2|many|TRBJ2-7|.
TGTGCCAGCAGTGCGGAGGGGTATGAGCAGTACTTC
CASSAEGYEQYF
>TRBV2|many|TRBJ2-7|TRBD2
TGTGCCAGCAGTTCCGGGACTACCAGCTCCTACGAGCAGTACTTC
CASSSGTTSSYEQYF
>TRBV7-3|once|TRBJ2-1|TRBD2
TGTGCCAGCAGCTCCCGGGAGGGCAATGAGCAGTTCTTC
CASSSREGNEQFF
>TRBV6-1|many|TRBJ1-1|.
TGTGCCAGCAGTTGGGCCCCGGGCACTGAAGCTTTCTTT
CASSWAPGTEAFF
>TRBV28|many|TRBJ1-2|TRBD1
TGTGCCAGCAGACGATCACAGGGGTCGGGGGGCTACACCTTC
CASRRSQGSGGYTF
>TRBV12-3/TRBV12-4|.|TRBJ2-5|.
TGTGCCAGCAGTTTAGAGGGGGGTTCGATGGAGACCCAGTACTTC
CASSLEGGSMETQYF
>TRBV27|.|TRBJ1-6|.
TGTGCCAGCAGTTTTAGAGGGTTTAATTCACCCCACCACTTT
CASSFRGFNSPHHF
>TRBV29-1|many|TRBJ1-1|.
TGCAGCGCCAGAGACAGTTTCACTGAAGCTTTCTTT
CSARDSFTEAFF
>TRBV7-8|.|TRBJ2-3|.
TGTGCCAGCAGCTTAGTGGGCAGGTTCACAGATACGCAGTATTTT
CASSLVGRFTDTQYF
>TRBV27|many|TRBJ1-4|TRBD1
TGTGCCAGCAGGGCCGAGGGGGCGGATAATGAAAAACTGTTTTTT
CASRAEGADNEKLFF
>TRBV7-6|few|TRBJ2-5|TRBD2
TGTGCCAGCAGCTACGGAACTAGCGGCACGGGGGAGACCCAGTACTTC
CASSYGTSGTGETQYF
>TRBV2|many|TRBJ2-2|.
TGTGCCAGTACTGAGACACACAACACCGGGGAGCTGTTTTTT
CASTETHNTGELFF
>TRBV12-3/TRBV12-4|many|TRBJ2-1|TRBD2
TGTGCCAGCAGGACTAGCGGGACCTACAATGAGCAGTTCTTC
CASRTSGTYNEQFF
>TRBV6-1|many|TRBJ1-4|.
TGTGCCAGCAGGACACAGCGTAATGAAAAACTGTTTTTT
CASRTQRNEKLFF
>TRBV15|many|TRBJ2-5|TRBD1
TGTGCCACCAGGGACAGGAGCCAAGAGACCCAGTACTTC
CATRDRSQETQYF
>TRBV11-2|.|TRBJ1-1|TRBD1
TGTGCCAGCAGCCAAGACAGGGTACGGAATTTGGATGAAGCTTTCTTT
CASSQDRVRNLDEAFF
>TRBV5-5|many|TRBJ2-2|TRBD2
TGTGCCAGCAGCCTTCTAGCGGGAGCGAACACCGGGGAGCTGTTTTTT
CASSLLAGANTGELFF
>TRBV20-1|many|TRBJ1-1|TRBD1
TGCAGTGCTAGGCCGCCGGGACAGGGAGGTTCTGAAGCTTTCTTT
CSARPPGQGGSEAFF
>TRBV30|many|TRBJ2-2|TRBD1
TGTGCCTGGAGGCGGACAGGAGTTAACACCGGGGAGCTGTTTTTT
CAWRRTGVNTGELFF
>TRBV12-3/TRBV12-4|many|TRBJ2-1|.
TGTGCCAGCAGTTTGGTTGGTAGCATCGATGAGCAGTTCTTC
CASSLVGSIDEQFF
>TRBV4-2|.|TRBJ1-5|.
TGTGCCAGCAGCCAAGATGGGGGGCAGACAAATCAGCCCCAGCATTTT
CASSQDGGQTNQPQHF
>TRBV12-3/TRBV12-4|many|TRBJ2-5|TRBD2
TGTGCCAGCAGTTTAGATGCGGGAGCTGGTGAGACCCAGTACTTC
CASSLDAGAGETQYF
>TRBV19|many|TRBJ2-5|.
TGTGCCAGTAGTATAGCAACGGGGCAAGAGACCCAGTACTTC
CASSIATGQETQYF
>TRBV4-1|few|TRBJ2-7|.
TGCGCCAGCAGCCCCCCGGGGACGGGCAGTGTGGTTGAGCAGTACTTC
CASSPPGTGSVVEQYF
>TRBV11-3|.|TRBJ2-3|.
TGTGCCAGCAGCTCCCCCGGTGAGCCGGGTACGCAGTATTTT
CASSSPGEPGTQYF
>TRBV2|.|TRBJ1-5|TRBD1
TGTGCCAGCAGTGGGCAGGGGGATCAGCCCCAGCATTTT
CASSGQGDQPQHF
>TRBV27|many|TRBJ2-3|.
TGTGCCAGCAGTAACAGGGATTTAGATACGCAGTATTTT
CASSNRDLDTQYF
>TRBV6-5|many|TRBJ2-2|.
TGTGCCAGCAGTTATGAAGGGGCCGGGGAGCTGTTTTTT
CASSYEGAGELFF
>TRBV7-8|many|TRBJ1-2|.
TGTGCCAGCAGCGATAACCAGGGCTACTATGGCTACACCTTC
CASSDNQGYYGYTF
>TRBV29-1|.|TRBJ2-7|TRBD2
TGCGGCGTGGCGGGACTAGCGGGATCATACGAGCAGTACTTC
CGVAGLAGSYEQYF
>TRBV5-5|many|TRBJ2-1|.
TGTGCCAGCAGCCTGGGGGGGGCAGGGGAGCAGTTCTTC
CASSLGGAGEQFF
>TRBV2|many|TRBJ2-5|TRBD2
TGTGCCAGCATTGGACTAGCGGGGATCCAAGAGACCCAGTACTTC
CASIGLAGIQETQYF
>TRBV3-1|many|TRBJ1-2|TRBD1
TGTGCCAGCAGCCAGCCGGGACAGGAGTTCTATGGCTACACCTTC
CASSQPGQEFYGYTF
>TRBV5-1|.|TRBJ1-1|TRBD1
TGCGCCAGCAGCATCGGGACAGGGTTCATGAACACTGAAGCTTTCTTT
CASSIGTGFMNTEAFF
>TRBV7-8|few|TRBJ2-5|.
TGTGCCAGCAGCTTAGTGCAGGGAGAGACCCAGTACTTC
CASSLVQGETQYF
>TRBV19|many|TRBJ2-3|.
TGTGCCAGTAGTATAAACAGGGAGTGGAAAGATACGCAGTATTTT
CASSINREWKDTQYF
>TRBV7-6|.|TRBJ1-2|.
TGTGCCAGCAGCTTAGTTGCCGCTCCAGACTATGGCTACACCTTC
CASSLVAAPDYGYTF
>TRBV20-1|few|TRBJ1-1|.
TGCAGTGCAAGGGGAATGAACACTGAAGCTTTCTTT
CSARGMNTEAFF
>TRBV24-1|.|TRBJ2-3|.
TGTGCCACCGATCCGGGTCCAGGAGATACGCAGTATTTT
CATDPGPGDTQYF